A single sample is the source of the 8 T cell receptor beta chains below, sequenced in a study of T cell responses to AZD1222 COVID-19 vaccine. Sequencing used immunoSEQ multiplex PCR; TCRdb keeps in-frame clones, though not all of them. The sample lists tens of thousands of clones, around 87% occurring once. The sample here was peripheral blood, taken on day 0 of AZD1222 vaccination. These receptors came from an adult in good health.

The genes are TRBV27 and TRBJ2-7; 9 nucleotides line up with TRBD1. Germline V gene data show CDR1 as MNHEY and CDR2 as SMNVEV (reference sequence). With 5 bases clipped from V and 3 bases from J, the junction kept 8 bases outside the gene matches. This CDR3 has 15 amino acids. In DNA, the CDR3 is TGTGCCAGCAGTCTGACCGGACAGGGGTTCTACGAGCAGTACTTC. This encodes CASSLTGQGFYEQYF.

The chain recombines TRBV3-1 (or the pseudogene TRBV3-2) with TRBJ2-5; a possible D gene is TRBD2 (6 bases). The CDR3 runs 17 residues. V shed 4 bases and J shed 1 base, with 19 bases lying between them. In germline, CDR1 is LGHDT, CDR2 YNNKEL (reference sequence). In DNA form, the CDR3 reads TGTGCCAGCAGCCCGTTGGGGGATCTAGCGTTCCAAGAGACCCAGTACTTC. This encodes CASSPLGDLAFQETQYF.

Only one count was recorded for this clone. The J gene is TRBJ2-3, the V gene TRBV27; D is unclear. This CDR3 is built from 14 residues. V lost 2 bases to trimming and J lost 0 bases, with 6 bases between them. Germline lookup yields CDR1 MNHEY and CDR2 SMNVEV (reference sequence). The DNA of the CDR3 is TGTGCCAGCAGTTTAGCTAGGAGCACAGATACGCAGTATTTT. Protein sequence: CASSLARSTDTQYF.

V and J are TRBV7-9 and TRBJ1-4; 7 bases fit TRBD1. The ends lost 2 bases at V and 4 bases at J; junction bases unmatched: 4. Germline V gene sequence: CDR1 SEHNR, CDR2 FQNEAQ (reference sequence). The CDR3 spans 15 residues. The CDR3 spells CASSLTGTVNEKLFF. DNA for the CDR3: TGTGCCAGCAGCTTAACTGGGACAGTTAATGAAAAACTGTTTTTT.

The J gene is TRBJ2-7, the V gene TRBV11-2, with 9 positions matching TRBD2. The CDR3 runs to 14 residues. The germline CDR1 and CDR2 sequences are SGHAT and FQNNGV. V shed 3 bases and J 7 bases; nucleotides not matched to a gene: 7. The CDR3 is CASSFRREGGEQYF. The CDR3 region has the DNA TGTGCCAGCAGCTTTAGGCGGGAGGGAGGGGAGCAGTACTTC.

CDR3 sequence: CSVRGRGEQYF. As DNA, the CDR3 is TGCAGTGTCAGGGGCCGGGGGGAGCAGTACTTC. The rearrangement joins TRBV20-1 to TRBJ2-7, with D perhaps given as TRBD1 or TRBD2 (6 bases each). This CDR3 has 11 residues. Germline loops: CDR1 DFQATT, CDR2 SNEGSKA (reference sequence). Trimming removed 7 bases from V and 7 bases from J, with 14 bases in between.

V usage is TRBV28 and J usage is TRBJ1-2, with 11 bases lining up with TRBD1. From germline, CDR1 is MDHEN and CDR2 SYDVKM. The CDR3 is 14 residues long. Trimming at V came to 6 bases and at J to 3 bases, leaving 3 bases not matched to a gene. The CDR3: CASRDRGLYYGYTF. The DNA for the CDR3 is TGTGCCAGCAGGGACAGGGGGCTGTACTATGGCTACACCTTC.

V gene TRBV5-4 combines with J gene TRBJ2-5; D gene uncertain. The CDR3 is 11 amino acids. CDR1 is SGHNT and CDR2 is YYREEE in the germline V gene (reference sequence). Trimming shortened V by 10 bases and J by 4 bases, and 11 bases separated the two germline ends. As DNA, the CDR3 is TGTGCCTCCGGCTGGGGAGAGACCCAGTACTTC. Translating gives CASGWGETQYF.